The next 23 T cell receptor beta chains were all read from a single sample in a study of blood T cell repertoires in COVID-19. Profiled with immunoSEQ multiplex PCR; TCRdb holds only in-frame clones, not every one. The data contain 300,000 or so clones, around 87% of them singletons. Sequencing was performed on peripheral blood. These receptor sequences come from a woman aged 50 to 60 who had recovered from COVID-19.

The rearrangement joins TRBV7-2 to TRBJ2-3, with 10 bases identical to TRBD2. The ends lost 6 bases at V and 4 bases at J; junction bases unmatched: 7. CDR3 length: 15 amino acids. From germline, CDR1 is SGHTA and CDR2 FQGNSA. CDR3 loop: CASSLTSGPPDTQYF. The CDR3 DNA follows: TGTGCCAGCAGTTTGACTAGCGGGCCACCAGATACGCAGTATTTT.

This chain connects TRBV6-5 to TRBJ2-7; D unresolved. The V gene lost 2 bases and the J gene lost 2 bases, with 7 bases spanning the gap. CDR1 is MNHEY and CDR2 is SVGAGI in the germline V gene. This CDR3 contains 13 residues. The CDR3 protein is CASSYLAAYEQYF. DNA of the CDR3: TGTGCCAGCAGTTACCTTGCGGCCTACGAGCAGTACTTC.

The gene calls are TRBV27 and TRBJ2-7, with D uncertain. This CDR3 comprises 12 residues. The V gene lost 4 bases and the J gene lost 0 bases, with 4 bases spanning the gap. In germline, CDR1 is MNHEY, CDR2 SMNVEV (reference sequence). This CDR3 reads CASSSLSYEQYF. The CDR3 region has the DNA TGTGCCAGCAGTTCCCTCTCCTACGAGCAGTACTTC.

CDR3 sequence (DNA): TGTGCCAGTAGTACAGGGGGCGGAATCTATGGCTACACCTTC. It codes for CASSTGGGIYGYTF. J is TRBJ1-2 and V is TRBV19, with 8 bases that match TRBD1. The V and J ends lost 4 bases and 4 bases, in that order; junction bases with no gene match: 5. Germline CDR1 LNHDA, CDR2 SQIVND (reference sequence). The CDR3 spans 14 residues.

The chain recombines TRBV11-2 with TRBJ2-1; weak D call: TRBD2 (5 bases). CDR3 length: 14 residues. Germline CDR1 and CDR2: SGHAT and FQNNGV. V shed 5 bases and J shed 7 bases, with 15 bases lying between them. CDR3 DNA sequence: TGTGCCAGCAGCCAAGTGGTAGCGCTTAATGAGCAGTTCTTC. This encodes CASSQVVALNEQFF. The entire variable domain, with the rest obtained from reference TRBV11-2 and TRBJ2-1, is as follows: EAGVAQSPRYKIIEKRQSVAFWCNPISGHATLYWYQQILGQGPKLLIQFQNNGVVDDSQLPKDRFSAERLKGVDSTLKIQPAKLEDSAVYLCASSQVVALNEQFFGPGTRLTVL.

This chain connects TRBV5-6 to TRBJ2-7, with D unresolved. CDR3 length equals 13 residues. The germline CDR1 and CDR2 sequences are SGHDT and YYEEEE. The V end lost 6 bases, the J end lost 5 bases, and 15 bases lay between the germline ends. CDR3 residues: CASTLPRLNEQYF. The CDR3, as DNA: TGTGCCAGCACCCTCCCCCGACTGAACGAGCAGTACTTC.

The chain joins TRBV27 to TRBJ2-1; 10 positions agree with TRBD2. CDR1 is MNHEY, CDR2 SMNVEV, per germline (reference sequence). The CDR3 spans 17 residues. Unmatched junction bases numbered 14, after V lost 6 bases and J lost 6 bases. CDR3 sequence: CASSSSSRTSGTNEQFF. CDR3 coding DNA: TGTGCCAGCAGCTCTTCGTCTAGGACTAGCGGAACCAATGAGCAGTTCTTC.

This clone turned up a few times. This chain connects TRBV7-2 to TRBJ2-7; the match to TRBD2 covers 9 bases. Looked up from germline, CDR1 is SGHTA and CDR2 is FQGNSA. The CDR3 consists of 15 residues. V shed 1 base and J 6 bases; nucleotides not matched to a gene: 7. The CDR3 here is CASSLEGTSRREQYF. The DNA for the CDR3 is TGTGCCAGCAGCTTAGAGGGGACTAGCCGTCGCGAGCAGTACTTC.

The chain carries TRBV15 and TRBJ2-7, with 9 nucleotides matching TRBD1. The CDR3 is 13 residues long. From germline, CDR1 is LNHNV and CDR2 YYDKDF (reference sequence). V shed 5 bases and J 7 bases; nucleotides not matched to a gene: 6. The CDR3 region has the DNA TGTGCCACCAGCTGGGACAGGGTCAGAGAGCAGTACTTC. Translation: CATSWDRVREQYF.

Written as DNA, the CDR3 is TGTGCCAGCAGCTTCCGAGCGGGAGGAGGGTTTACTAGCACAGATACGCAGTATTTT. Its translation is CASSFRAGGGFTSTDTQYF. The chain links TRBV4-2 to TRBJ2-3; TRBD2 matches at 9 bases. Unmatched junction bases numbered 15, after V lost 5 bases and J lost 0 bases. CDR1 and CDR2 (germline): LGHNA, YNFKEQ. There are 19 residues in the CDR3.

The chain is built from TRBV30 and TRBJ2-3, with 10 bases fitting TRBD2. Germline assignment: CDR1 GTSNPN and CDR2 SVGIG (reference sequence). J gave up 4 bases and V 4 bases, and 2 bases lay outside the gene matches. CDR3 length: 13 amino acids. The CDR3 protein is CAWMGLAPDTQYF. As DNA, the CDR3 is TGTGCCTGGATGGGACTAGCGCCAGATACGCAGTATTTT.

This chain joins TRBV7-3 and TRBJ2-1, with D unclear. CDR1 and CDR2 from the germline V gene are SGHTA and FQGTGA. This CDR3 spans 16 amino acids. The V gene lost 5 bases and the J gene lost 6 bases, with 20 bases spanning the gap. CDR3 region: CASSARLLTTFNEQFF. The CDR3 DNA reads as TGTGCCAGCAGCGCCCGACTCCTTACTACTTTCAATGAGCAGTTCTTC.

The chain has TRBV2 and TRBJ1-1, with D unclear. V lost 11 bases, J lost 11 bases, and 9 bases lay in between. The germline CDR1 and CDR2 sequences are SNHLY and FYNNEI. The CDR3 runs 8 residues. CDR3 DNA: TGTGCCGTCCTGAGGGCTTTCTTT. This codes for CAVLRAFF.

CDR3 sequence reads: CASSQNPGGDYEQYF. CDR3 coding DNA: TGTGCCAGCAGCCAAAACCCGGGAGGGGACTACGAGCAGTACTTC. This sequence joins TRBV28 and TRBJ2-7, with 8 bases aligning to TRBD2. After removal of 6 bases from V and 3 bases from J, the junction contained 10 bases not matched to a gene. The germline CDR1 and CDR2 sequences are MDHEN and SYDVKM. This CDR3 has 15 amino acids.

V usage is TRBV4-2 and J usage is TRBJ2-3; D possibly corresponds to TRBD2 (6 bases). Germline CDR1 and CDR2: LGHNA and YNFKEQ. V dropped 1 base and J dropped 4 bases, with 18 bases sitting between them. There are 17 residues in the CDR3. The CDR3 sequence: CASSQGARWERADTQYF. CDR3 coding DNA: TGTGCCAGCAGCCAAGGCGCGCGATGGGAGCGGGCAGATACGCAGTATTTT.

About this clone: The limits of the CDR3 on the DNA are not certain, so only TCRdb's listed CDR3 is given. The chain is built from TRBV6-2 or TRBV6-3 and TRBJ2-5; TRBD2, as called in the table, went unchecked against the DNA. The CDR3 contains 13 residues when both ends are counted. Germline assignment: CDR1 MNHEY and CDR2 SVGEGT. The CDR3 is CASSSSGLGTQYF.

The rearrangement joins TRBV29-1 to TRBJ1-1; TRBD1 agrees at 7 bases. V was pared by 5 bases and J by 5 bases, with 8 bases of the junction left unmatched. This CDR3 region has 13 residues. The germline gives CDR1 SQVTM, CDR2 ANQGSEA. In nucleotides, the CDR3 is TGCAGCGTTTCACCGGGACAGAAGACTGAAGCTTTCTTT. This sequence encodes CSVSPGQKTEAFF.

This chain links TRBV11-2 with TRBJ1-1; possible D gene TRBD1, 6 bases. The CDR3 has 16 residues. V was shortened by 5 bases and J by 0 bases, with 16 bases between the two germline ends. Germline lookup yields CDR1 SGHAT and CDR2 FQNNGV. The CDR3 loop is CASSPQGTLVNTEAFF. The CDR3 region has the DNA TGTGCCAGCAGCCCCCAGGGGACCCTAGTGAACACTGAAGCTTTCTTT.

The table lists this clone with a count of one. The chain carries TRBV6-1 and TRBJ2-3, with a possible D match to TRBD1 (5 bases). CDR3 length: 16 amino acids. V was pared by 0 bases and J by 4 bases, with 14 bases between. From germline, CDR1 is MNHNS and CDR2 SASEGT. The CDR3 reads CASSEATAGSADTQYF. CDR3 sequence (DNA): TGTGCCAGCAGTGAAGCGACGGCAGGGTCCGCAGATACGCAGTATTTT.

V gene TRBV4-3 combines with J gene TRBJ2-3; 9 nucleotides line up with TRBD1. CDR3 length equals 17 residues. Trimming removed 0 bases from V and 6 bases from J; junction bases left unmatched: 10. The germline CDR1 and CDR2 sequences are LGHNA and YSLEER. CDR3 in amino acids: CASSQDLGQGILDTQYF. The CDR3 region has the DNA TGCGCCAGCAGCCAAGATTTGGGACAGGGAATTTTGGATACGCAGTATTTT.

The chain carries TRBV2 and TRBJ1-2, with D unresolved. CDR1 SNHLY and CDR2 FYNNEI come from the germline V gene. With 5 bases removed from V and 0 bases from J, the gap between germline ends came to 10 bases. The length of the CDR3 is 14 residues. The chain's CDR3 is CASSSRQTNYGYTF. CDR3 sequence (DNA): TGTGCCAGCAGTTCGAGGCAGACTAACTATGGCTACACCTTC.

V gene TRBV5-5 combines with J gene TRBJ1-1, with D unclear. The V end lost 5 bases, the J end lost 7 bases, and 12 bases lay between the germline ends. CDR1 is SGHKS, CDR2 YYEKEE, per germline (reference sequence). This CDR3 comprises 12 residues. The CDR3 protein is CASSSIGDEAFF. The CDR3 nucleotides are TGTGCCAGCAGTTCGATCGGGGATGAAGCTTTCTTT.

The genes are TRBV23-1 and TRBJ2-1; D call uncertain. TRBV23-1 is known as an ORF, though its function is uncertain. V lost 2 bases to trimming and J lost 1 base, with 15 bases between them. The CDR3 length is 17 residues. In DNA, the CDR3 is TGCGCCAGCAGTCAAGGGCACTCCACCCATTCCTACAATGAGCAGTTCTTC. Its protein product is CASSQGHSTHSYNEQFF.